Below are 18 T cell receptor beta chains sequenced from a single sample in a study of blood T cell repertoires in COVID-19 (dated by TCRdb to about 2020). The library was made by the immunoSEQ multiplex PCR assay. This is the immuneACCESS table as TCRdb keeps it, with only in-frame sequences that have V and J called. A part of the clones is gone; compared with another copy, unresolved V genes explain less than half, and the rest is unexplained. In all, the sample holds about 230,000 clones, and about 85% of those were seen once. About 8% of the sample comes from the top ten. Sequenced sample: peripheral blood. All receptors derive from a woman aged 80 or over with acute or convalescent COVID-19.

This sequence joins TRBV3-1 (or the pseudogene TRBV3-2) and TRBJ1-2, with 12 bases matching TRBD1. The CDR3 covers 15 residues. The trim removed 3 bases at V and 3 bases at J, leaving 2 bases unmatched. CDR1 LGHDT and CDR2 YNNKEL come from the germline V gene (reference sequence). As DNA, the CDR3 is TGTGCCAGCAGCCAGGGACAGGGGGCAGACTATGGCTACACCTTC. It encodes CASSQGQGADYGYTF.

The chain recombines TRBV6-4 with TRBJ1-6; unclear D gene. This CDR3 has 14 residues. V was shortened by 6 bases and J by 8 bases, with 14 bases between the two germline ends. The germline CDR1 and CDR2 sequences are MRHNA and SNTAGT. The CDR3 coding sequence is TGTGCCAGCAGCCAGGCCCTGGATGATTCACCCCTCCACTTT. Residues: CASSQALDDSPLHF.

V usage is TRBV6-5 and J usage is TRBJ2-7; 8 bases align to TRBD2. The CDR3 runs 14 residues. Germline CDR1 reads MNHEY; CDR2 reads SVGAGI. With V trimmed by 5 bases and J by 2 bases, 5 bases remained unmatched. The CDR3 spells CASSRPGGAYEQYF. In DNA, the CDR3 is TGTGCCAGCAGTCGCCCCGGGGGGGCCTACGAGCAGTACTTC.

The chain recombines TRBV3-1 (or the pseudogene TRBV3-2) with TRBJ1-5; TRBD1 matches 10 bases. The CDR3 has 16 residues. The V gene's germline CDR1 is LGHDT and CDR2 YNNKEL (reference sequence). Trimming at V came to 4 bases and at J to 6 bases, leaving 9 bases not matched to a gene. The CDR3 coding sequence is TGTGCCAGCAGCCCATACGGGACAGGGGTGGGTCAGCCCCAGCATTTT. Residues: CASSPYGTGVGQPQHF.

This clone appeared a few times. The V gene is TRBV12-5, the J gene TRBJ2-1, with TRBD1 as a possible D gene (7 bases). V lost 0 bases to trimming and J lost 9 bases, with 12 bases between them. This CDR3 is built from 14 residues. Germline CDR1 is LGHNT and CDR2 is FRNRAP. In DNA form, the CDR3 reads TGTGCTAGTGGTTTGGTGTACAGGGGAGGTGAGCAGTTCTTC. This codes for CASGLVYRGGEQFF.

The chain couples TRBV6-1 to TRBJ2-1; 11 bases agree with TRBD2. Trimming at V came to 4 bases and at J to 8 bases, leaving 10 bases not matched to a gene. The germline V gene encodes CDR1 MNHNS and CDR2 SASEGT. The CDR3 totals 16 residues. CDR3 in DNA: TGTGCCAGCAGTGTAAATAGCGGGGGGGCCTCATATGAGCAGTTCTTC. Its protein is CASSVNSGGASYEQFF.

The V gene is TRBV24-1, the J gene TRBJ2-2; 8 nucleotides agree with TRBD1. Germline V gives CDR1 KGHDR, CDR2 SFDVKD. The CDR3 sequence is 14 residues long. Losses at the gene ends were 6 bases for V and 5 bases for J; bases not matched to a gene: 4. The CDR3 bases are TGTGCCACCAGTCTTACAGGGGGGACCGGGGAGCTGTTTTTT. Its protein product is CATSLTGGTGELFF.

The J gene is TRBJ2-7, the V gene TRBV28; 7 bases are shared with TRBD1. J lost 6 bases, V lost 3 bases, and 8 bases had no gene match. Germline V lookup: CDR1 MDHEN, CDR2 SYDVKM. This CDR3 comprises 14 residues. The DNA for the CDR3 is TGTGCCAGCAGTTTCCCCAGACAGGGTGGCGAGCAGTACTTC. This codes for CASSFPRQGGEQYF.

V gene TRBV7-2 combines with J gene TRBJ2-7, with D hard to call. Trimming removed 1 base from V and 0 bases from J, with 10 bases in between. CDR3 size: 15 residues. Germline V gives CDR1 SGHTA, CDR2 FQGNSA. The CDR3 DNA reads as TGTGCCAGCAGCTTAGAGTCCTATTTCTCCTACGAGCAGTACTTC. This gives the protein CASSLESYFSYEQYF.

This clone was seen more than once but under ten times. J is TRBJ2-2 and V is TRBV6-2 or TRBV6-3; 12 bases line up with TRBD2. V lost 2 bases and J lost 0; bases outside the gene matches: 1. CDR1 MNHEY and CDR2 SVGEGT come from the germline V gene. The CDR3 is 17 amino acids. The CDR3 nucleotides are TGTGCCAGCAGTTACGCTAGCGGGGGGGCGAACACCGGGGAGCTGTTTTTT. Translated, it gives CASSYASGGANTGELFF.

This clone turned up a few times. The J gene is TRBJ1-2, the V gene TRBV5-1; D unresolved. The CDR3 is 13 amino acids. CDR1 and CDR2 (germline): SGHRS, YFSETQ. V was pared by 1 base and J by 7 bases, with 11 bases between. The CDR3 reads CASSLREGFGYTF. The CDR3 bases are TGCGCCAGCAGCTTGCGAGAGGGATTTGGCTACACCTTC.

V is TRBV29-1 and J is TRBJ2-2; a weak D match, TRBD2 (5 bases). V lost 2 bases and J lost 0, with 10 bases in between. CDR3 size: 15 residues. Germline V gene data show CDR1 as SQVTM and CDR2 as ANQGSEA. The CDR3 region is CSVEWGVPNTGELFF. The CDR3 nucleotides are TGCAGCGTTGAATGGGGAGTGCCGAACACCGGGGAGCTGTTTTTT.

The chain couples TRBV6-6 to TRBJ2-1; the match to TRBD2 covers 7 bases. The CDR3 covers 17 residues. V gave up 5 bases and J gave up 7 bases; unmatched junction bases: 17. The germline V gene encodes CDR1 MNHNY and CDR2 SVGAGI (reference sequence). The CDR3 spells CASSPWSGGGGGNEQFF. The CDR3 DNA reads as TGTGCCAGCAGTCCATGGAGTGGCGGGGGAGGAGGGAATGAGCAGTTCTTC.

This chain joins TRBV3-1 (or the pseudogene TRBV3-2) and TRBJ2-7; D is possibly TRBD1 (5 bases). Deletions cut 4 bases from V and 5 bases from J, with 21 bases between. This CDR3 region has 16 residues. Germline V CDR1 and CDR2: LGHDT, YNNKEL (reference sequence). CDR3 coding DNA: TGTGCCAGCAGCCCAAGACTGAGGCTAGGGGTCGACGAGCAGTACTTC. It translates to CASSPRLRLGVDEQYF.

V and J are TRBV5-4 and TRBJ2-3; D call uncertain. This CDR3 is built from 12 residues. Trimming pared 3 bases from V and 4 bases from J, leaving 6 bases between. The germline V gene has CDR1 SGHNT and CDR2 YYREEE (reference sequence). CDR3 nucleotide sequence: TGTGCCAGCAGCTCCACGGCAGATACGCAGTATTTT. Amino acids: CASSSTADTQYF.

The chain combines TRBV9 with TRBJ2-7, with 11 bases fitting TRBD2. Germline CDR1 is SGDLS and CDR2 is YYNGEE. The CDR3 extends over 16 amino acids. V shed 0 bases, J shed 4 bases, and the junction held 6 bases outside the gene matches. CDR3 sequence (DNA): TGTGCCAGCAGCGTAGGTAATAGCGGGAGGGCGTACGAGCAGTACTTC. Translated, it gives CASSVGNSGRAYEQYF.

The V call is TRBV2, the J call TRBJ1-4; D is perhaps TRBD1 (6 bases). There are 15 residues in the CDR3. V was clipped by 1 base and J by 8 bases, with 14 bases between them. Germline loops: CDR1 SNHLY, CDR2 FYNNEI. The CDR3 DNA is TGTGCCAGCAGTGAAGTAAGGGGGAGGGGAGAAAAACTGTTTTTT. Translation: CASSEVRGRGEKLFF.

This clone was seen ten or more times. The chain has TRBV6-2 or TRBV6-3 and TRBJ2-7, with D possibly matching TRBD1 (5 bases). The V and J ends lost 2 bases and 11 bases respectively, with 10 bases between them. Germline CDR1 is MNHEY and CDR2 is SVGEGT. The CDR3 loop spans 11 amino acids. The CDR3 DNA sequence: TGTGCCAGCAGTTACGAACAGGTTGAGTACTTC. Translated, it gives CASSYEQVEYF.